These 3 T cell receptor beta chains originate from one sample sequenced in a study of cytomegalovirus exposure and HLA in healthy donors (dated by TCRdb to the late 2010s). The library was made by the immunoSEQ multiplex PCR assay. In its TCRdb copy, this immuneACCESS table keeps in-frame sequences only and misses some clones. Where compared with another copy, unresolved V genes explain less than half of these, and the others have no known cause. This sample holds about 76,000 clones; around 94% were observed only once. 0.5% to 0.75% of the sample belongs to the ten largest clones. Sequencing used PBMCs. The receptors were sampled from a woman between 18 and 29 years old in good health and CMV-seronegative.

V is TRBV2 and J is TRBJ2-7, with a weak D call TRBD2 (7 bases). The CDR3 consists of 14 residues. Germline CDR1 reads SNHLY; CDR2 reads FYNNEI. V lost 4 bases, J lost 6 bases, and 16 bases lay in between. In nucleotides, the CDR3 is TGTGCCAGCAGTGTAGGGGGGGGTTCAGGCGAGCAGTACTTC. Protein sequence: CASSVGGGSGEQYF.

The chain couples TRBV29-1 to TRBJ2-3, with D tentatively TRBD2 (5 bases). V was clipped by 2 bases and J by 3 bases, with 9 bases between them. Germline CDR1 is SQVTM and CDR2 is ANQGSEA. This CDR3 is 13 amino acids long. This CDR3 is CSVERTSTDTQYF. CDR3 nucleotides: TGCAGCGTTGAACGGACTTCTACAGATACGCAGTATTTT.

The genes are TRBV5-6 and TRBJ1-2, with no clear D. The V gene's germline CDR1 is SGHDT and CDR2 YYEEEE. The ends were cut back, 7 bases at V and 2 bases at J, with 15 bases in the middle. The CDR3 is 14 residues long. CDR3 amino acids: CASGLQRLNYGYTF. CDR3 nucleotides: TGTGCCAGCGGGTTACAGAGACTAAACTATGGCTACACCTTC.